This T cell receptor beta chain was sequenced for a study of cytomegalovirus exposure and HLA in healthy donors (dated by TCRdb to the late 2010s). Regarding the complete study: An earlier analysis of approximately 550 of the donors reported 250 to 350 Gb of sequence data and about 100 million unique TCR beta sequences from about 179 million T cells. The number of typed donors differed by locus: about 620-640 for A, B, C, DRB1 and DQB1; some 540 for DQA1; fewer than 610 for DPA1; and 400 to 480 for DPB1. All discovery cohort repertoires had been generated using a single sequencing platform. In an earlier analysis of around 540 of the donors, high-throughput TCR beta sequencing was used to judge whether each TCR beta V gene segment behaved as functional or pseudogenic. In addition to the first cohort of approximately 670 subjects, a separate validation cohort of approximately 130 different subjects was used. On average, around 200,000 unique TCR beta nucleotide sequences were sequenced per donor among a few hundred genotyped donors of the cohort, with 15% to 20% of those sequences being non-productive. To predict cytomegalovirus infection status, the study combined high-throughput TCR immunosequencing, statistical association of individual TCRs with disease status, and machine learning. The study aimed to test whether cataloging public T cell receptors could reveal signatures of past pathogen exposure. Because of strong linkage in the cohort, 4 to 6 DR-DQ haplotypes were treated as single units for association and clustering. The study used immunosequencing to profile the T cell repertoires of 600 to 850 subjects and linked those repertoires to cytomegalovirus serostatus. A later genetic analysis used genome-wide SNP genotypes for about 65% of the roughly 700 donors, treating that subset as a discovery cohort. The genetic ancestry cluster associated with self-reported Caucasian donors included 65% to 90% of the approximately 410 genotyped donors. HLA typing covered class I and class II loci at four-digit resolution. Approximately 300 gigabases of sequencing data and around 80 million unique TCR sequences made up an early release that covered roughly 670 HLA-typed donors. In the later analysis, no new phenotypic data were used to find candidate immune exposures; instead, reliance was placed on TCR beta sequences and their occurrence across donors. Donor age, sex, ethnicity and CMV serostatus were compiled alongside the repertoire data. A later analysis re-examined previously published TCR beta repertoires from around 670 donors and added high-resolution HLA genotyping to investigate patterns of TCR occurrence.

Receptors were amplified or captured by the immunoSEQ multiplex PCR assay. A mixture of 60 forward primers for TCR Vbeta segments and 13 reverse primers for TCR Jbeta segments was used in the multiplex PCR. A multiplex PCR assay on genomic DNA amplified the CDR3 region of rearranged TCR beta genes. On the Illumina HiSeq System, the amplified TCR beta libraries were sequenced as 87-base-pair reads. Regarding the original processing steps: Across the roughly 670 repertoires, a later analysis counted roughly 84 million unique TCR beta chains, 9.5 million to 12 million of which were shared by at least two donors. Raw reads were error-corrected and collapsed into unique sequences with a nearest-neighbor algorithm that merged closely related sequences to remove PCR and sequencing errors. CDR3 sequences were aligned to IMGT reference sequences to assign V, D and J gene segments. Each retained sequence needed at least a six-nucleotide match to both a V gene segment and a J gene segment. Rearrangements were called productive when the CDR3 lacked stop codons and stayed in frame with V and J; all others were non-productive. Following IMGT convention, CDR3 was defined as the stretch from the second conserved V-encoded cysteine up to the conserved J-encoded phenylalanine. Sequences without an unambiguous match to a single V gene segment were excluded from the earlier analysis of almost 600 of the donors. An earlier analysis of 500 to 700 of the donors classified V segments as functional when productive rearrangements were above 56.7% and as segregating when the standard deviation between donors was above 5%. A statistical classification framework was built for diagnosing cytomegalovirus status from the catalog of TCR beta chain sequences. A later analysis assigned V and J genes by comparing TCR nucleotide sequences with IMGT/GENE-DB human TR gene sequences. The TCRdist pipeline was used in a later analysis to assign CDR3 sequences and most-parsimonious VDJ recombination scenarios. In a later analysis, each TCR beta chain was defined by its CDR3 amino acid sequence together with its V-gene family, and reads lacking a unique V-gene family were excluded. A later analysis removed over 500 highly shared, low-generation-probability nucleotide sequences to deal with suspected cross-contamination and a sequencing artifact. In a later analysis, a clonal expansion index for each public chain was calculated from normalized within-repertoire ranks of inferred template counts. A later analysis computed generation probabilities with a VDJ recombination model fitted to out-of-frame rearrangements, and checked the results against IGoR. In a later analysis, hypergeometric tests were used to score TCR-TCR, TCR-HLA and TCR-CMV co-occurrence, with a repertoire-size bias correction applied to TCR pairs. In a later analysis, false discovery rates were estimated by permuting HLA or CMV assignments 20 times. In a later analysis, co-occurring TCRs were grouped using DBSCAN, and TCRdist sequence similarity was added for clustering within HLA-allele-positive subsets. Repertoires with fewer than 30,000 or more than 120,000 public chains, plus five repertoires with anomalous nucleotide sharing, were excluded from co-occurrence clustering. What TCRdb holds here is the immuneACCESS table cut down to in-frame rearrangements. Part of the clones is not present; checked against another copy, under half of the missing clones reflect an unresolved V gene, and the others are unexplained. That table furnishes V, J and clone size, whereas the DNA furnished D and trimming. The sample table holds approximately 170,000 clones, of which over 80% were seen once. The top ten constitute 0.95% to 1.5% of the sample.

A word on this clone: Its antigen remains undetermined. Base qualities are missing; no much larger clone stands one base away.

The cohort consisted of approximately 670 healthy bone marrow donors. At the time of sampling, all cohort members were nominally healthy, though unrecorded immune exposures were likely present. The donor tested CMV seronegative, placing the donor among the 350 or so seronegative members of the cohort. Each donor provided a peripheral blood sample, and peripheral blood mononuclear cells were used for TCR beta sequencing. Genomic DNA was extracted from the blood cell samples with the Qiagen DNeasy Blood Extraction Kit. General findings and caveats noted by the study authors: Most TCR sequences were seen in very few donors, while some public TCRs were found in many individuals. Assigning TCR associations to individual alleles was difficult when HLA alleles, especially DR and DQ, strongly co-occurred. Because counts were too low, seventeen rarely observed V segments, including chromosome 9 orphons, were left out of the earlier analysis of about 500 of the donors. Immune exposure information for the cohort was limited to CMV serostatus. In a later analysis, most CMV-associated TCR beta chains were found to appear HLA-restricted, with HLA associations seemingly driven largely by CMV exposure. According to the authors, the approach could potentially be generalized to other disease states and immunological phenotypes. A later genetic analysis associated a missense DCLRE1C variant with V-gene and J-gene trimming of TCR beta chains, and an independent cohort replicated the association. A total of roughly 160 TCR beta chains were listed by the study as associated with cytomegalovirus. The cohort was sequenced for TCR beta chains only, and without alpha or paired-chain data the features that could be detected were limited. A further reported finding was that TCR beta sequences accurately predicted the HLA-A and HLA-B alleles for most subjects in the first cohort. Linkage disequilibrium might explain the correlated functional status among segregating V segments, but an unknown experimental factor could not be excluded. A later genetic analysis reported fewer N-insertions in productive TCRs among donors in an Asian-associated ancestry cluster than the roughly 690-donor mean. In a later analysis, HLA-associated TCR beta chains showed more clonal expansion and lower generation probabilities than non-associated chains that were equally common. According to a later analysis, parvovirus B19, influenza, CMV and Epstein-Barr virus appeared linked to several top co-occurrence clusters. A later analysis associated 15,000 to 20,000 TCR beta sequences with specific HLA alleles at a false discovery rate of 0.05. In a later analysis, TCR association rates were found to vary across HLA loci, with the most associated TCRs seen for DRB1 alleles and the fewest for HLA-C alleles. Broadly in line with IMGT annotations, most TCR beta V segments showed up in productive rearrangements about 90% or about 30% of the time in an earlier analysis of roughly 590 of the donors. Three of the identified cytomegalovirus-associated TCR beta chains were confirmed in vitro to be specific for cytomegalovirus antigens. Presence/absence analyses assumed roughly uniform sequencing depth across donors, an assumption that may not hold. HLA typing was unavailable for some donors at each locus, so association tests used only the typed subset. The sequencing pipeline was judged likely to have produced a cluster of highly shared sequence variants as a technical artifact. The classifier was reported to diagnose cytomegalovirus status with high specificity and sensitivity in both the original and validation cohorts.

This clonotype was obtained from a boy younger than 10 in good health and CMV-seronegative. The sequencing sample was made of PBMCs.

The DNA sequence is as follows: TGTGCCACCGGGGGGGCAGGGGAATCGGGGAGCTATGGCTACACCTTC. Its protein product is CATGGAGESGSYGYTF. Recombination joined TRBV15 with TRBJ1-2; the best D guess is TRBD1, with 6 bases matching. As encoded in the germline V gene (reference sequence), CDR1 is LNHNV while CDR2 is YYDKDF. The CDR3 has 16 amino acids, counting the end cysteine and phenylalanine. Of the read, only the CDR3 DNA is kept; its 48 bases are in frame from base 1. V was cut back by 8 bases and J by 4 bases, leaving a gap of 23 bases between them.